The rows below give T cell receptor beta chains drawn from one sample of a study of spatial heterogeneity in lung cancer. TCRdb re-analysed the 5' RACE reads in MiXCR, keeping a single row per CDR3 protein. The data contain about 36,000 distinct CDR3 sequences, around 5.2% of them singletons. The sequences come from PBMCs, collected at surgery. These receptor sequences come from a female donor with early-stage non-small cell lung cancer. Each CDR3 is given with its conserved first and last residue. Fields, in order: D gene, clone size, CDR3 length, V gene, J gene, CDR3 protein, CDR3 DNA. The D gene is left open where the match is weak. Expanded clones are given a class, and other clones once, few, many or no size at all.

>TRBD1|many|15|TRBV16|TRBJ2-5
CASSKMTGGQETQYF
TGTGCCAGCAGCAAAATGACAGGGGGACAAGAGACCCAGTACTTC
>TRBD2|many|16|TRBV18|TRBJ2-2
CASSPGSGGSTGELFF
TGTGCCAGCTCACCAGGAAGTGGCGGGAGCACCGGGGAGCTGTTTTTT
>TRBD1|many|19|TRBV6-5|TRBJ1-2
CASSPDRQGSTTSNYGYTF
TGTGCCAGCAGCCCCGACCGACAGGGGTCGACCACTTCTAACTATGGCTACACCTTC
>TRBD1|many|15|TRBV28|TRBJ1-3
CASSLPGTGRNTIYF
TGTGCCAGCAGTTTACCCGGGACAGGGCGAAACACCATATATTTT
>-|many|12|TRBV2|TRBJ1-5
CASSDLQQPQHF
TGTGCCAGCAGTGATTTGCAGCAGCCCCAGCATTTT
>TRBD2|-|14|TRBV5-6|TRBJ2-7
CASSWGGVSYEQYF
TGTGCCAGCAGCTGGGGAGGGGTCTCCTACGAGCAGTACTTC
>TRBD2|many|16|TRBV12-5|TRBJ2-1
CASGPPGRGGRNEQFF
TGTGCTAGTGGTCCCCCGGGGCGGGGGGGCCGAAATGAGCAGTTCTTC
>-|many|15|TRBV28|TRBJ1-3
CASSKGFTWGNTIYF
TGTGCCAGCAGCAAAGGGTTTACGTGGGGAAACACCATATATTTT
>TRBD2|-|14|TRBV20-1|TRBJ2-7
CSARAPVAGDEQYF
TGCAGTGCTAGAGCCCCGGTAGCGGGAGACGAGCAGTACTTC
>-|many|13|TRBV12-3/TRBV12-4|TRBJ1-4
CASSFSGGEKLFF
TGTGCCAGCAGTTTCTCGGGGGGCGAAAAACTGTTTTTT
>TRBD2|-|17|TRBV13|TRBJ2-5
CASSLRLAGHLQETQYF
TGTGCCAGCAGCTTAAGGCTAGCGGGGCACCTCCAAGAGACCCAGTACTTC
>-|many|15|TRBV6-2/TRBV6-3|TRBJ2-5
CASSRVGERQETQYF
TGTGCCAGCAGCCGCGTCGGGGAGCGCCAAGAGACCCAGTACTTC
>-|few|15|TRBV2|TRBJ2-5
CASSEYQTVQETQYF
TGTGCCAGCAGTGAATACCAAACAGTCCAAGAGACCCAGTACTTC
>-|-|13|TRBV10-1|TRBJ1-6
CASSWGRNSPLHF
TGCGCCAGCAGTTGGGGAAGGAATTCACCCCTCCACTTT
>TRBD1|-|16|TRBV28|TRBJ2-3
CASSSHGTGDTDTQYF
TGTGCCAGCAGTTCACATGGGACAGGGGACACAGATACGCAGTATTTT
>-|medium-sized|15|TRBV5-5|TRBJ2-2
CASSLGSRNTGELFF
TGTGCCAGCAGCCTGGGGTCACGGAACACCGGGGAGCTGTTTTTT
>-|many|13|TRBV24-1|TRBJ2-5
CATSAPNQETQYF
TGTGCCACCAGTGCCCCAAACCAAGAGACCCAGTACTTC
>TRBD2|many|14|TRBV6-5|TRBJ2-7
CASSYSRGEAVTYF
TGTGCCAGCAGTTACTCCCGGGGGGAGGCAGTTACGTACTTC
>-|-|15|TRBV18|TRBJ2-7
CASSSLRGDTYEQYF
TGTGCCAGCTCCTCGCTAAGGGGCGATACCTACGAGCAGTACTTC
>-|few|12|TRBV12-3/TRBV12-4|TRBJ2-2
CASTADSGELFF
TGTGCCAGCACCGCGGACAGCGGGGAGCTGTTTTTT
>-|-|16|TRBV19|TRBJ2-3
CATLGAAVTSTDTQYF
TGTGCCACTTTGGGGGCTGCCGTTACTAGCACAGATACGCAGTATTTT
>-|many|14|TRBV7-2|TRBJ1-3
CASSLALGGNTIYF
TGTGCCAGCAGCTTAGCCTTAGGGGGAAACACCATATATTTT
>-|few|13|TRBV29-1|TRBJ2-7
CSGPWDRPYEQYF
TGCAGCGGGCCCTGGGACCGTCCATACGAGCAGTACTTC
>-|few|12|TRBV20-1|TRBJ2-7
CSARAQGYEQYF
TGCAGTGCCCGTGCACAGGGCTACGAGCAGTACTTC
>TRBD1|-|12|TRBV20-1|TRBJ1-5
CSATQGDQPQHF
TGCAGTGCTACGCAGGGGGATCAGCCCCAGCATTTT
>TRBD1|-|13|TRBV18|TRBJ1-1
CASSSTGGSEAFF
TGTGCCAGCTCTTCTACAGGGGGGTCTGAAGCTTTCTTT
>-|few|16|TRBV20-1|TRBJ1-5
CSASGWGDRSNQPQHF
TGCAGTGCTAGTGGTTGGGGAGACCGTAGCAATCAGCCCCAGCATTTT
>TRBD1|many|16|TRBV5-1|TRBJ2-4
CASSLDTGTGRNIQYF
TGCGCCAGCAGCTTGGACACCGGGACAGGGAGAAACATTCAGTACTTC
>-|few|15|TRBV6-1|TRBJ2-1
CASSEDSYSYNEQFF
TGTGCCAGCAGTGAAGACAGCTACTCCTACAATGAGCAGTTCTTC
>-|-|15|TRBV2|TRBJ2-4
CASSEGWARRDIQYF
TGTGCCAGCAGTGAAGGATGGGCGCGGAGAGACATTCAGTACTTC
>TRBD2|few|15|TRBV9|TRBJ2-2
CASSVQAGDTGELFF
TGTGCCAGCAGCGTACAGGCGGGAGACACCGGGGAGCTGTTTTTT
>-|many|12|TRBV20-1|TRBJ1-2
CSANQGDYGYTF
TGCAGTGCTAACCAGGGTGACTATGGCTACACCTTC
>TRBD2|many|14|TRBV27|TRBJ2-7
CASSPFAGAYEQYF
TGTGCCAGCAGCCCCTTTGCGGGAGCCTACGAGCAGTACTTC
>-|many|14|TRBV5-1|TRBJ2-3
CASSLKQGEDTQYF
TGCGCCAGCAGCTTGAAACAGGGCGAGGATACGCAGTATTTT
>TRBD1|many|12|TRBV6-8|TRBJ2-7
CAMDRGTYEQYF
TGTGCCATGGACAGGGGTACCTACGAGCAGTACTTC
>-|-|15|TRBV14|TRBJ2-3
CASSQHRTGTDTQYF
TGTGCCAGCAGCCAACACAGGACTGGCACAGATACGCAGTATTTT
>-|medium-sized|14|TRBV9|TRBJ2-5
CASSPRGYQETQYF
TGTGCCAGCAGCCCAAGGGGTTACCAAGAGACCCAGTACTTC
>-|many|16|TRBV3-1|TRBJ2-1
CASSQGGGGPEAEQFF
TGTGCCAGCAGCCAAGGGGGCGGCGGGCCCGAAGCAGAGCAGTTCTTC
>TRBD1|-|16|TRBV5-1|TRBJ1-6
CASSLDRGQVGSPLHF
TGCGCCAGCAGCCTTGACAGGGGTCAGGTAGGATCACCCCTCCACTTT
>-|many|16|TRBV30|TRBJ2-3
CAWSVNPSGGLRTQYF
TGTGCCTGGAGTGTTAACCCCTCAGGGGGGCTACGTACGCAGTATTTT
>TRBD2|many|16|TRBV5-1|TRBJ2-1
CASGSGGHSSYNEQFF
TGCGCCAGCGGTAGCGGGGGCCACAGCTCCTACAATGAGCAGTTCTTC
>-|many|13|TRBV18|TRBJ2-4
CASSPPVVNIQYF
TGTGCCAGCTCACCACCGGTCGTAAACATTCAGTACTTC
>TRBD2|many|15|TRBV12-3/TRBV12-4|TRBJ2-7
CASSLTGGGHYEQYF
TGTGCCAGCAGTTTAACGGGCGGGGGGCATTACGAGCAGTACTTC
>-|many|16|TRBV28|TRBJ1-5
CASTGTLSYSNQPQHF
TGTGCCAGCACCGGGACACTTAGTTATAGCAATCAGCCCCAGCATTTT
>-|many|13|TRBV5-1|TRBJ2-5
CASSDQVEETQYF
TGCGCCAGCAGCGATCAAGTCGAAGAGACCCAGTACTTC
>TRBD2|few|13|TRBV4-2|TRBJ2-5
CASSQLAEETQYF
TGTGCCAGCAGCCAACTAGCGGAAGAGACCCAGTACTTC
>-|-|14|TRBV30|TRBJ1-5
CAWSVGGGNQPQHF
TGTGCCTGGAGTGTGGGAGGGGGCAATCAGCCCCAGCATTTT
>TRBD2|many|15|TRBV10-1|TRBJ2-3
CASSGKRETTDTQYF
TGCGCCAGCAGTGGAAAGCGGGAGACCACAGATACGCAGTATTTT
>-|few|15|TRBV4-1|TRBJ2-1
CASSQIGGRRDEQFF
TGCGCCAGCAGCCAAATCGGGGGACGGCGCGATGAGCAGTTCTTC
>-|many|14|TRBV29-1|TRBJ2-1
CSVGDFSSYNEQFF
TGCAGCGTGGGGGACTTTAGCTCCTACAATGAGCAGTTCTTC
>TRBD1|many|12|TRBV29-1|TRBJ2-5
CSGTGAQETQYF
TGCAGCGGGACAGGGGCCCAAGAGACCCAGTACTTC
>TRBD2|many|15|TRBV12-3/TRBV12-4|TRBJ2-7
CASSPGGGQTYEQYF
TGTGCCAGCAGTCCCGGGGGGGGGCAAACCTACGAGCAGTACTTC
>-|-|16|TRBV9|TRBJ1-1
CASSAGTPRPNTEAFF
TGTGCCAGCAGCGCCGGGACTCCAAGGCCGAACACTGAAGCTTTCTTT